A selection of T cell receptor beta chains follows, all from one sample in a study of identifying expanded T cells in peripheral blood. Produced via immunoSEQ multiplex PCR; TCRdb's table is partial and in-frame only. This table holds 80,000 to 90,000 clones, approximately 83% found once. The sequenced sample was blood. The receptor source for this set is a person between 18 and 75 years old in good health. The CDR3 runs from the conserved cysteine through the conserved F or W. D genes are given only for firm matches. Only some rows state a clone size, as once, few, many or a class for expanded clones.

>-|TRBD1|TRBV11-2|17|TRBJ2-7
CASSPLGFRDRVYEQYF
TGTGCCAGCAGCCCGCTGGGATTCCGGGACAGGGTTTACGAGCAGTACTTC
>-|-|TRBV6-1|18|TRBJ2-3
CASSESPPTVGTTDTQYF
TGTGCCAGCAGTGAAAGCCCGCCAACAGTGGGTACCACAGATACGCAGTATTTT
>few|-|TRBV7-2|14|TRBJ1-5
CASSSGLRNQPQHF
TGTGCCAGCAGCTCAGGGTTACGAAATCAGCCCCAGCATTTT
>-|-|TRBV7-2|18|TRBJ2-1
CASSLRGSLERFYNEQFF
TGTGCCAGCAGCTTACGGGGGTCCTTGGAGAGATTCTACAATGAGCAGTTCTTC
>-|-|TRBV18|16|TRBJ1-1
CASSRVTGRGNTEAFF
TGTGCCAGCTCACGCGTGACGGGCAGGGGGAACACTGAAGCTTTCTTT
>-|TRBD1|TRBV10-3|13|TRBJ1-1
CAISETGDTEAFF
TGTGCCATCAGTGAGACAGGGGACACTGAAGCTTTCTTT
>-|-|TRBV7-6|11|TRBJ2-1
CASSLGWEQFF
TGTGCCAGCAGCTTAGGTTGGGAGCAGTTCTTC
>-|-|TRBV30|14|TRBJ1-6
CAWTSLGLNSPLHF
TGTGCCTGGACCTCCCTGGGGCTTAATTCACCCCTCCACTTT
>-|-|TRBV10-2|18|TRBJ1-5
CASSESIPPRRGFQPQHF
TGCGCCAGCAGTGAGTCGATCCCGCCGAGAAGGGGCTTTCAGCCCCAGCATTTT
>-|-|TRBV27|13|TRBJ2-7
CASQGTYSYEQYF
TGTGCCAGCCAGGGGACTTACAGCTACGAGCAGTACTTC
>-|-|TRBV15|13|TRBJ2-1
CATSRVPANEQFF
TGTGCCACCAGCAGAGTACCGGCCAATGAGCAGTTCTTC
>many|-|TRBV29-1|12|TRBJ1-2
CSVGQSVYGYTF
TGCAGCGTCGGACAGTCCGTCTATGGCTACACCTTC
>-|-|TRBV11-2|15|TRBJ1-6
CASRRPGQKNSPLHF
TGTGCCAGCAGGCGACCGGGACAAAAGAATTCACCCCTCCACTTT
>once|-|TRBV5-8|15|TRBJ1-2
CASSLSDWVFRGYTF
TGTGCCAGCAGCTTGAGCGATTGGGTTTTCCGCGGCTACACCTTC
>-|TRBD1|TRBV5-1|15|TRBJ1-1
CASSATTGGNTEAFF
TGCGCCAGCAGCGCTACGACAGGGGGCAACACTGAAGCTTTCTTT
>-|-|TRBV27|17|TRBJ1-1
CASSKKWDIRRVTEAFF
TGTGCCAGCAGTAAGAAGTGGGACATAAGAAGGGTCACTGAAGCTTTCTTT
>-|-|TRBV2|11|TRBJ1-5
CASSDTQPQHF
TGTGCCAGCAGTGATACTCAGCCCCAGCATTTT
>-|TRBD1|TRBV2|12|TRBJ2-5
CASMGQEETQYF
TGTGCCAGCATGGGACAGGAAGAGACCCAGTACTTC
>-|-|TRBV5-6|14|TRBJ1-1
CASSIDRRYTEAFF
TGTGCCAGCAGCATTGACAGAAGGTACACTGAAGCTTTCTTT
>once|-|TRBV30|11|TRBJ1-4
CACELNEKLFF
TGTGCCTGTGAGCTTAATGAAAAACTGTTTTTT
>-|-|TRBV2|13|TRBJ1-1
CASSERRTTEAFF
TGTGCCAGCAGTGAGAGGAGAACTACTGAAGCTTTCTTT
>-|-|TRBV2|15|TRBJ2-7
CASLMRGRSDYEQYF
TGTGCCAGTCTAATGCGGGGGCGCAGCGACTACGAGCAGTACTTC
>-|-|TRBV5-1|14|TRBJ2-6
CASTRTAGANVLTF
TGCGCCAGCACTCGGACAGCTGGGGCCAACGTCCTGACTTTC
>-|TRBD2|TRBV5-1|17|TRBJ2-3
CASSSWTSGARPDTQYF
TGCGCCAGCAGTTCCTGGACTAGCGGGGCCCGACCGGATACGCAGTATTTT
>-|-|TRBV30|14|TRBJ1-5
CAWSSGTLGQPQHF
TGTGCCTGGAGTTCCGGGACCCTGGGACAGCCCCAGCATTTT
>-|TRBD1|TRBV6-6|15|TRBJ1-1
CASSYSRAQGAQAFF
TGTGCCAGCAGTTACTCGAGAGCACAGGGGGCACAAGCTTTCTTT
>few|-|TRBV7-2|12|TRBJ1-2
CASSPSNYGYTF
TGTGCCAGCAGCCCGTCTAACTATGGCTACACCTTC
>few|TRBD2|TRBV7-2|14|TRBJ2-1
CASAPGGPQNEQFF
TGTGCCAGCGCCCCGGGGGGGCCGCAAAATGAGCAGTTCTTC
>-|-|TRBV5-1|13|TRBJ1-2
CASTPEGVYGYTF
TGCGCCAGCACCCCTGAAGGGGTCTACGGCTACACCTTC
>-|-|TRBV6-5|15|TRBJ1-1
CASSYSRRGSTEAFF
TGTGCCAGCAGTTACTCACGTAGGGGGTCTACTGAAGCTTTCTTT